This entry is about one T cell receptor (beta chain). Antigen: not known. Germline CDR1 reads LGHNT; CDR2 reads FRNRAP. The CDR3 has 16 amino acids. This sample was included in a study of OX40 agonist ivuxolimab in advanced cancers. For the study at large: Treatment of patients was with ivuxolimab, an agonistic anti-OX40 (CD134) antibody. In this trial design, patients received ivuxolimab intravenously at 0.01 to 10 mg/kg every 2 weeks. Under the entry rules, prior anti-PD-1, anti-PD-L1 or anti-CTLA-4 therapy was allowed, and roughly 41% had some. Findings and caveats of the study: The expanded peripheral T cells' antigen specificity was not determined.

Some clones are missing from TCRdb's copy, which holds only in-frame ones; the method was immunoSEQ multiplex PCR. The sample gives about 44,000 clones, approximately 83% of which show up once; over 0.3% is in the top ten. This chain joins TRBV12-5 and TRBJ1-3, with D perhaps matching TRBD1 (6 bases). This clonotype was sampled from an adult with an advanced solid tumor such as melanoma, head and neck, liver or kidney cancer. The sequencing here drew on CD4+ or CD8+ T cells sorted from blood, taken in a trial of the OX40 agonist ivuxolimab. CDR3 region: CAISGGAASSGNTIYF. CDR3 nucleotides: TGTGCGATTAGTGGGGGGGCCGCCAGCTCTGGAAACACCATATATTTT. The full variable domain, rest sourced from reference TRBV12-5 and TRBJ1-3, is DARVTQTPRHKVTEMGQEVTMRCQPILGHNTVFWYRQTMMQGLELLAYFRNRAPLDDSGMPKDRFSAEMPDATLATLKIQPSEPRDSAVYFCAISGGAASSGNTIYFGEGSWLTVV.